The sequence of this T cell receptor beta chain was determined in a study of cytotoxic CD8 clonotypes in ibrutinib-treated CLL. Study conclusions and caveats: Patients showed higher baseline clonality than age-matched healthy donors, and it tracked circulating CD8+ T-cell counts.

Worth noting for this clone: The antigen is undetermined.

Germline lookup yields CDR1 LGHNA and CDR2 YNFKEQ. Losses at the gene ends were 4 bases for V and 5 bases for J; bases not matched to a gene: 13. The CDR3 runs 16 residues. Using immunoSEQ multiplex PCR, the repertoire was profiled, and TCRdb retains in-frame clones only, with some absent. Of hundreds of thousands of clones in the sample, under 70% were seen once. Specimen: PBMCs, collected after 36 months of ibrutinib treatment. This receptor was taken from a human donor with chronic lymphocytic leukemia. The rearrangement joins TRBV4-2 to TRBJ1-1; TRBD1 aligns across 7 bases. In DNA, the CDR3 is TGTGCCAGCAGCCGAAGACCCACAGGGGATCGAACTGAAGCTTTCTTT. It yields the protein CASSRRPTGDRTEAFF.